The T cell receptor (beta chain) under discussion was sequenced for a study of blood T cell repertoires in COVID-19. Study-wide context: The analysed material was cDNA or gDNA that came from T cells, B-cell-depleted T cells, or PBMCs.

Study processing details: Nucleated cell number was recorded as an estimate derived from reference gene primer amplification. Only in-frame clones appear in the TCRdb table, and some are missing; sequencing was by immunoSEQ multiplex PCR. V and J calls and clone size are given by that table; D and trimming were obtained from the DNA. This sample has 200,000 to 300,000 clones, with over 75% found just once. V dropped 3 bases and J dropped 6; count of bases not matched to a gene: 6. The CDR3 runs 14 residues. CDR1 and CDR2 from the germline V gene are MNHEY and SMNVEV (reference sequence). The TCR originated in a woman aged 45-65 years with acute or convalescent COVID-19. Sequencing input: peripheral blood. V usage is TRBV27 and J usage is TRBJ2-7, with 9 positions matching TRBD2. The CDR3 here is CASSLWLAGTEQYF. In DNA, the CDR3 is TGTGCCAGCAGTTTGTGGCTAGCGGGAACCGAGCAGTACTTC.